This entry is about one T cell receptor beta chain. What it binds is not known. Once RNA had been extracted, it was reverse transcribed into cDNA to act as the sequencing template. Here immunoSEQ multiplex PCR was the method, and the copy in TCRdb shows in-frame clones only, minus some. This sample has 200,000 to 250,000 clones, with about 50% found just once. Treatment here: oral pan-JAK inhibitor, 5-10 mg twice daily. This CDR3 contains 18 residues. Germline CDR1 and CDR2: SGHDT and YYEEEE. The junction had 15 bases not matched to a gene; V was cut back by 3 bases and J by 2 bases. The data stem from a study of CD8+ T cells in alopecia areata. Study conclusions and caveats: For patients receiving tofacitinib, scalp clonality and expanded CD8+ clones among the top 100 significantly decreased. Many expanded lesional clones persisted in scalp and blood during tofacitinib treatment.

The source was CD4+ T cells sorted from blood, collected at week 4, from a patient treated with tofacitinib. This chain uses TRBV5-6 with TRBJ2-7; the match to TRBD1 covers 9 bases. The clonotype originates from a human donor with alopecia areata. The CDR3 DNA is TGTGCCAGCAGCTCACTCCGCCTGGACAGGGGAGCAACCTACGAGCAGTACTTC. This encodes CASSSLRLDRGATYEQYF.